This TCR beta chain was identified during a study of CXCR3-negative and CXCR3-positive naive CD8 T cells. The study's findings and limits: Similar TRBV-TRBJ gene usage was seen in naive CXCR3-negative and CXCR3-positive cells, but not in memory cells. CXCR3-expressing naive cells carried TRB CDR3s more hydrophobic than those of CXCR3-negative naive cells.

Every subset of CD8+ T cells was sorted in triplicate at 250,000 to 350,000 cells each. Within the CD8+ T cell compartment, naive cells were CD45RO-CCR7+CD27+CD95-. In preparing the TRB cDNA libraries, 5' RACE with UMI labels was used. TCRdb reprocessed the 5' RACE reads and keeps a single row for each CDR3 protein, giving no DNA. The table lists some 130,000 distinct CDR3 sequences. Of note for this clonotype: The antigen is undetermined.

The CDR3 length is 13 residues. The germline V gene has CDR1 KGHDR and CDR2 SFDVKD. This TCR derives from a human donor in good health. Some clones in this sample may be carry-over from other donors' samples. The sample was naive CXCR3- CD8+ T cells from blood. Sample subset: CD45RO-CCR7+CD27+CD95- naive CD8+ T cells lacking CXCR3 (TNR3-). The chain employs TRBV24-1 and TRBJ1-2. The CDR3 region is CATSDGNPDGYTF.